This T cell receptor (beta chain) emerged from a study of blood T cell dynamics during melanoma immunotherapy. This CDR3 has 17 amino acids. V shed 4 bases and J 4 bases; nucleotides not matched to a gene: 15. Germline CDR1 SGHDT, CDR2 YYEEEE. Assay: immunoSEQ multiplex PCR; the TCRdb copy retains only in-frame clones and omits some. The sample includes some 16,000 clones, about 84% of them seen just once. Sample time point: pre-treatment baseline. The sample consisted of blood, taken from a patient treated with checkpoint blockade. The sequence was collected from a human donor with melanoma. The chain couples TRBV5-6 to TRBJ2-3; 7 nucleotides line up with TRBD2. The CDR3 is CASSPLRGFGGADTQYF. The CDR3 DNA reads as TGTGCCAGCAGCCCCCTTCGGGGTTTTGGGGGGGCAGATACGCAGTATTTT.